This TCR beta chain comes out of a study of T cell responses to AZD1222 COVID-19 vaccine. The V end lost 10 bases, the J end lost 5 bases, and 15 bases lay between the germline ends. This CDR3 is 13 amino acids long. This clone was found a few times. Its antigen is still unknown. General study findings and limits: No repertoire was sampled before or during the peak T cell response, only after it. White British ancestry dominated among donors, who included more females, and clonal diversity was possibly underestimated.

Profiled with immunoSEQ multiplex PCR; TCRdb holds only in-frame clones, not every one. The sample carries 95,000 to 100,000 clones, roughly 90% recorded once. The TCR originated in an adult who received the AZD1222 COVID-19 vaccine. The sample here was peripheral blood, taken 28 days after the second AZD1222 dose. The chain uses TRBV12-3 or TRBV12-4 and TRBJ2-1; D may be TRBD2 (6 bases). CDR3 nucleotides: TGTGCCACCGCGGGGCTGCTTAACAATGAGCAGTTCTTC. It translates to CATAGLLNNEQFF.